This T cell receptor (beta chain) was sequenced for a study of cytotoxic CD8 clonotypes in ibrutinib-treated CLL. With V trimmed by 4 bases and J by 2 bases, 10 bases remained unmatched. The CDR3 length is 16 residues. Germline V gene lookup returns CDR1 MDHEN and CDR2 SYDVKM. TCRdb's table, derived via immunoSEQ multiplex PCR, lists solely in-frame clones and lacks some. The table lists some 24,000 clones, nearly 80% of them singletons, with under 10% in the top ten. Sequenced here: PBMCs, sampled before ibrutinib treatment. V usage is TRBV28 and J usage is TRBJ1-2; TRBD1 matches 7 bases. The TCR sequence derives from a human donor with chronic lymphocytic leukemia. The CDR3 DNA is TGTGCCAGCAGTTCTACCGGGACAGCTGGGAACTATGGCTACACCTTC. Translation: CASSSTGTAGNYGYTF.